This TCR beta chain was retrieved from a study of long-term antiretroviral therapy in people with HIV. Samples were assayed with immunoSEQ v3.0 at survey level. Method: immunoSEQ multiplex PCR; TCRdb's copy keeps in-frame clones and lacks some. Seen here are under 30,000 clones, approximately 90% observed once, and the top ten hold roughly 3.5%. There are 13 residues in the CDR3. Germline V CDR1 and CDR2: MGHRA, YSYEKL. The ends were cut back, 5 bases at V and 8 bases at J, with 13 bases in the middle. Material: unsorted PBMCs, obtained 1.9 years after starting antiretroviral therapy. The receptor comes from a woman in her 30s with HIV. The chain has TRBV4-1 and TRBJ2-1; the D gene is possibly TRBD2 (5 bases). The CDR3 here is CASSLRGNDEQFF. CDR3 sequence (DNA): TGCGCCAGCAGCTTACGGGGAAACGATGAGCAGTTCTTC.